This T cell receptor beta chain stems from a study of shared clonotypes between healthy human individuals (dated by TCRdb to the early 2020s). About the study as a whole: The cohort included a few men and a couple of women between 18 and 49 years of age. To estimate repertoire size and how much clonotype sharing occurs between individuals, the study deeply sequenced the blood TCR repertoires of 4 to 6 healthy adults. For each donor, CD4 naive and CD4 memory were each given three plates, CD8 naive was given two plates, and CD8 memory was given one plate. To increase sequencing depth and limit assay-specific biases, different laboratories used diverse techniques to prepare libraries and sequence TCR repertoires. Each donor's leukapheresis produced roughly between about 0.8 and 8.9 billion PBMCs. General findings and caveats noted by the study authors: Roughly 5.2% of naive CD4, 3.5% of naive CD8, approximately 2% of memory CD4, and 0.4% of memory CD8 clonotypes were shared across four donors. Incomplete sequencing was indicated by rarefaction of sorted-subset datasets, despite the large sequencing depth. Compared with non-shared clonotypes, clonotypes shared by all four sorted-subset donors had higher generation probabilities. Sampling was restricted to blood, and TCR repertoires in tissue are likely to differ from TCR repertoires in blood. Larger estimated clonotype richness was generally found for naive subsets than for memory subsets. Pairwise subsampling led to the expectation that sequencing depth would affect the degree of clonotype sharing among donors. Because the study included only a small number of donors, the genetic and exposure-history diversity represented was limited.

The donors were healthy, HIV-negative adults who had no recently reported acute infections or vaccinations. Every donor was a Caucasian adult residing in Nashville, Tennessee, USA. CD4+ T cells were enriched by magnetic negative selection; naive cells were then positively selected on CD45RA, and the negative fraction formed the memory subset. Blood was collected by leukapheresis, and PBMCs were isolated by Ficoll-Histopaque density gradient centrifugation and then cryopreserved in liquid nitrogen vapor phase. Analytical flow cytometry was used to check the purity and quantity of every magnetically sorted T cell population. Each sorted fraction had its genomic DNA isolated and then quantified by UV absorbance on a Nanodrop 2000c. Using the deep immunoSEQ assay, multiplex PCR amplified TCR CDR3 regions from genomic DNA. For each cell subset, the extracted genomic DNA was distributed evenly across all wells of several immunoSEQ 96-well plates, and each plate served as one replicate. For sorted subsets, roughly 200 ng of genomic DNA, equivalent to 30,000 or so T cell genomes, went into each replicate PCR. Purified libraries were measured with a Qubit 3.0 fluorometer, size-checked on a Bioanalyzer 2100, and measured again with the KAPA Library Quantification kit. A separate single-read 150-cycle Illumina NextSeq 550 flow cell was used to sequence each immunoSEQ 96-well plate. On the study's bioinformatics: Because the immunoSEQ output included only junctional sequences and no quality scores, the filtering could not be the same as the filtering used for full-length reads. To assign V/J genes and CDR3, sequences were annotated against IMGT germline references using PyIR, a Python wrapper for IgBLAST v1.9. Reads were removed for weak V/J assignments (E-value above 1e-6), missing CDR3, stop codons, out-of-frame junctions, or ambiguous translated residues. V3J clonotypes were defined by identical inferred V gene, J gene, and CDR3 amino acid sequence. The percentage overlap between two repertoires was calculated by dividing the number of shared unique clonotypes by the size of the smaller repertoire. Three approaches were used to assess repertoire richness: RTK rarefaction, the Chao1 estimator, and Recon v2.1 estimates of unobserved clonotypes. Generation probabilities for all TCRbeta clonotypes obtained by the gDNA method from a few donors were computed using OLGA. Entries here come from immuneACCESS through TCRdb and include only in-frame sequences with V and J called. Some clones fail to appear in such tables; in the studies checked, an unresolved V gene covers under half of the shortfall, and the cause of the remainder is unknown. V and J calls plus clone size are reproduced from that table; the DNA served to infer D and trimming. The sample data list hundreds of thousands of clones, and 73% of these were observed just once. The top ten hold 1.5% to 2% of the sample.

A note on this clone: The specificity of this receptor is unknown. No much larger clone exists at a distance of one base, and base qualities are not known.

A distance of 10 bases separates the germline ends of V and J, which lose 2 bases and 2 bases respectively. Taken from the germline V gene, the CDR1 and CDR2 loops are SGHTA and FQGNSA. Its CDR3 holds 14 amino acids, cysteine through phenylalanine. CDR3 DNA is the only sequence kept; it has 42 bases, read in frame from the first base. This clonotype originated in a woman younger than 45 in good health. Sequenced material: memory CD4+ T cells sorted from blood. This sample's cell subset or site label indicates: CD45RA-negative fraction. The chain couples TRBV7-2 to TRBJ2-7; too little of a D gene remains to name it. The DNA sequence follows: TGTGCCAGCAGCTTATTGTACGGACCCTACGAGCAGTACTTC. Protein translation: CASSLLYGPYEQYF.